One and the same sample provided the 25 T cell receptor beta chains below, sequenced in a study of T cells after yellow fever vaccination. Using its own MiXCR run on the 5' RACE reads, TCRdb lists one record per CDR3 protein. The sample lists under 100,000 distinct CDR3 sequences, roughly 5.2% seen once, with just over 40% in the top ten. The sample here was CD8+ T cells sorted from PBMCs, taken 10 days after the yellow fever booster vaccination. These receptors came from a man younger than 35 who received the YFV17D yellow fever vaccine.

The CDR3 sequence: CASSWVSGRPNEQFF. CDR3 in DNA: TGTGCCAGCAGTTGGGTTAGCGGGAGACCCAATGAGCAGTTCTTC. The V and J genes are TRBV27 and TRBJ2-1, with 9 bases matching TRBD2. The V gene end was trimmed by 4 bases and the J gene end by 6 bases; junction bases not matched to a gene: 7. Germline assignment: CDR1 MNHEY and CDR2 SMNVEV (reference sequence). CDR3 length: 15 residues.

The V gene is TRBV5-1, the J gene TRBJ1-5, with D possibly matching TRBD1 (5 bases). This CDR3 has 14 residues. Trimming stripped 4 bases from V and 0 bases from J, with 8 bases between. The germline V gene has CDR1 SGHRS and CDR2 YFSETQ. This CDR3 reads CASSVGDSNQPQHF. Written as DNA, the CDR3 is TGCGCCAGCAGCGTAGGGGATAGCAATCAGCCCCAGCATTTT.

The rearrangement links TRBV7-2 to TRBJ1-6; D unresolved. The ends were cut back, 3 bases at V and 9 bases at J, with 9 bases in the middle. Germline V gene lookup returns CDR1 SGHTA and CDR2 FQGNSA. The CDR3 has 13 amino acids. The CDR3 spells CASSFDIISPLHF. As DNA, the CDR3 is TGTGCCAGCAGCTTCGACATTATTTCACCCCTCCACTTT. Using reference TRBV7-2 and TRBJ1-6 for the parts outside the CDR3, the full variable domain is GAGVSQSPSNKVTEKGKDVELRCDPISGHTALYWYRQSLGQGLEFLIYFQGNSAPDKSGLPSDRFSAERTGGSVSTLTIQRTQQEDSAVYLCASSFDIISPLHFGNGTRLTVT.

This clonotype has more than one count but fewer than ten. The gene calls are TRBV5-1 and TRBJ2-3, with TRBD2 matching over 12 bases. Germline V gene lookup returns CDR1 SGHRS and CDR2 YFSETQ. This CDR3 comprises 17 residues. V shed 4 bases and J 0 bases; nucleotides not matched to a gene: 6. The CDR3 sequence: CASSPTSGGTSTDTQYF. Here the CDR3 DNA reads TGCGCCAGCAGCCCAACTAGCGGGGGGACTAGCACAGATACGCAGTATTTT.

This clonotype was seen a few times. The chain carries TRBV4-1 and TRBJ2-3; tentatively, D is TRBD1 (6 bases). Trimming shortened V by 2 bases and J by 4 bases, and 16 bases separated the two germline ends. The CDR3 is 16 amino acids. The V gene's germline CDR1 is MGHRA and CDR2 YSYEKL. The CDR3 is CASSQSRQVYADTQYF. In DNA, the CDR3 is TGCGCCAGCAGCCAATCTAGACAGGTCTATGCAGATACGCAGTATTTT.

Details on this clonotype: Compared with germline, one end of the junction differs, possibly owing to a read error. The chain recombines TRBV4-3 with TRBJ2-1; D unclear. CDR1 and CDR2 from the germline V gene are LGHNA and YSLEER. CDR3 size: 16 residues. CDR3 in amino acids: CPSSQDLQLTYNEQFF. In DNA, the CDR3 is TGCCCCAGCAGCCAAGATCTACAGCTTACATACAATGAGCAGTTCTTC.

This chain links TRBV7-9 with TRBJ2-7; the D gene is possibly TRBD2 (5 bases). The CDR3 is 16 residues long. Trimming took off 2 bases at V and 2 bases at J, with 16 bases between the two ends. Per germline, CDR1 SEHNR and CDR2 FQNEAQ (reference sequence). The CDR3 sequence is CASSLSYGEGPYEQYV. CDR3 sequence (DNA): TGTGCCAGCAGCTTATCTTACGGCGAGGGCCCCTACGAGCAGTACGTC.

This clonotype was counted at least ten times. The V and J genes are TRBV23-1 and TRBJ2-7; 10 bases are shared with TRBD1. TRBV23-1 is marked as an open reading frame, function uncertain. V was clipped by 7 bases and J by 7 bases; unmatched bases: 4. The CDR3 runs to 12 residues. The CDR3 sequence is CASTDRGQEQYV. The CDR3 DNA reads as TGCGCCAGCACAGACAGGGGGCAAGAGCAGTACGTC.

This clonotype appeared a few times. The chain has TRBV4-1 and TRBJ2-1; maybe TRBD1 (5 bases). The germline CDR1 and CDR2 sequences are MGHRA and YSYEKL. Trimming removed 4 bases at V and 4 bases at J, with 8 bases between. The CDR3 is 13 residues long. The CDR3 nucleotides read TGCGCCAGCAGCCGTAGGGGTTACAATGAGCAGTTCTTC. Protein product: CASSRRGYNEQFF.

This chain uses TRBV6-5 with TRBJ1-4; D uncertain. The CDR3 is 17 amino acids. Trimming left V 5 bases short and J 1 base short, with 17 bases between. The germline V gene has CDR1 MNHEY and CDR2 SVGAGI. The CDR3 sequence: CASSPLPRRVTNEKLFF. CDR3 DNA sequence: TGTGCCAGCAGTCCACTCCCCCGACGGGTAACTAATGAAAAACTGTTTTTT.

With respect to this clonotype: This sequence may be a read error, since a much larger clone differs from it by one base. V is TRBV6-6 and J is TRBJ1-1; D ambiguous. Germline CDR1 and CDR2: MNHNY and SVGAGI (reference sequence). The CDR3 loop spans 13 amino acids. The DNA for the CDR3 is TGTGCCAGCAGTTCCCAGGAGAACACTGATGCTTTCTTT. Translation: CASSSQENTDAFF.

This clonotype appeared a few times. CDR3 coding DNA: TGTGCCAGCGCCGGGACAGCCTATAGCAATCAGCCCCAGCATTTT. It yields the protein CASAGTAYSNQPQHF. V usage is TRBV19 and J usage is TRBJ1-5; 7 bases map to TRBD1. CDR1 and CDR2 (germline): LNHDA, SQIVND (reference sequence). V trimming: 9 bases; J trimming: 0 bases; junction bases outside the gene matches: 8. This CDR3 is built from 15 residues.

This clonotype has a handful of counts. The genes are TRBV9 and TRBJ2-7; D possibly corresponds to TRBD1 (5 bases). The V and J ends lost 0 bases and 7 bases respectively, with 20 bases between them. This CDR3 spans 16 amino acids. Per germline, CDR1 SGDLS and CDR2 YYNGEE. The CDR3 spells CASSVGGPQATKEQYV. The CDR3 nucleotides are TGTGCCAGCAGCGTAGGGGGCCCCCAGGCAACAAAAGAGCAGTACGTC.

The chain joins TRBV6-5 to TRBJ2-1, with a weak D call TRBD2 (5 bases). Germline V gene data show CDR1 as MNHEY and CDR2 as SVGAGI. The CDR3 runs to 14 residues. V lost 10 bases and J lost 7, with 20 bases in between. CDR3 sequence reads: CATSPPTGENEQFF. In nucleotides, the CDR3 is TGTGCCACCAGCCCACCCACCGGGGAAAATGAGCAGTTCTTC.

This clonotype was counted a few times. The chain is built from TRBV21-1 and TRBJ2-5; TRBD1 was called by the table and not checked on the DNA. TRBV21-1 is a documented pseudogene. The CDR3 is 14 amino acids. The CDR3 coding sequence is TGTGCCAGCAGCAGCGGTGACAGGCAAGAGACCCAGTACTTC. Translation: CASSSGDRQETQYF.

The rearrangement links TRBV5-1 to TRBJ2-1; 11 nucleotides match TRBD2. After removal of 0 bases from V and 0 bases from J, the junction contained 5 bases not matched to a gene. Germline values: CDR1 SGHRS, CDR2 YFSETQ. The CDR3 extends over 18 amino acids. CDR3 region: CASSLGGGLAGSYNEQFF. CDR3 coding DNA: TGCGCCAGCAGCTTGGGGGGTGGACTAGCGGGCTCCTACAATGAGCAGTTCTTC.

The gene calls are TRBV6-5 and TRBJ2-5, with 13 nucleotides matching TRBD2. Unmatched junction bases numbered 0, after V lost 0 bases and J lost 5 bases. CDR1 MNHEY and CDR2 SVGAGI come from the germline V gene. This CDR3 region has 15 residues. The CDR3 nucleotides read TGTGCCAGCAGTTACTCGGGACTAGCGGGGGAGACCCAGTACTTC. Protein sequence: CASSYSGLAGETQYF.

This rearrangement joins TRBV28 to TRBJ2-7, with no clear D. The germline CDR1 and CDR2 sequences are MDHEN and SYDVKM. The CDR3 length is 17 residues. Trimming pared 4 bases from V and 4 bases from J, leaving 23 bases between. The CDR3 region is CASSSVSTSITRYEQYV. CDR3 bases: TGTGCCAGCAGTTCCGTATCGACGTCTATAACCCGATACGAGCAGTACGTC.

This clonotype was counted many times. The rearrangement uses TRBV5-1 and TRBJ2-7; weak D call: TRBD1 (6 bases). The germline V gene has CDR1 SGHRS and CDR2 YFSETQ. This CDR3 comprises 14 residues. V was shortened by 3 bases and J by 7 bases, with 17 bases between the two germline ends. The CDR3 nucleotides read TGCGCCAGCAGCTCAATATCAGGGGTAAGGGAGCAGTACTTC. Translating gives CASSSISGVREQYF.

The V call is TRBV9, the J call TRBJ2-3; 7 bases align to TRBD2. The CDR3 spans 16 residues. V shed 4 bases and J 0 bases; nucleotides not matched to a gene: 8. Germline V lookup: CDR1 SGDLS, CDR2 YYNGEE. CDR3 bases: TGTGCCAGCAGCCTTTCCGACGGGGGGAGCACAGATACGCAGTATTTT. Its protein is CASSLSDGGSTDTQYF. The whole variable domain, filled in from reference TRBV9 and TRBJ2-3, reads DSGVTQTPKHLITATGQRVTLRCSPRSGDLSVYWYQQSLDQGLQFLIQYYNGEERAKGNILERFSAQQFPDLHSELNLSSLELGDSALYFCASSLSDGGSTDTQYFGPGTRLTVL.

This clonotype showed up many times. The V and J genes are TRBV7-6 and TRBJ2-7; TRBD1 matches 7 bases. The germline gives CDR1 SGHVS, CDR2 FNYEAQ. V dropped 4 bases and J dropped 5; count of bases not matched to a gene: 20. The CDR3 spans 18 residues. In nucleotides, the CDR3 is TGTGCCAGCAGCTCTGGGGCAGGGGGAAGAAAAAAAGTCGACGAGCAGTACTTC. Its protein product is CASSSGAGGRKKVDEQYF.

This clonotype was seen a handful of times. The gene calls are TRBV12-3 or TRBV12-4 and TRBJ2-7; 8 positions agree with TRBD1. The CDR3 runs 14 residues. Trimming at V came to 7 bases and at J to 2 bases, leaving 7 bases not matched to a gene. This CDR3 is CASTRDRSTYEQYF. The CDR3 coding sequence is TGTGCCAGCACCCGGGACAGGTCCACCTACGAGCAGTACTTC.

This clonotype was found many times. The chain recombines TRBV5-6 with TRBJ2-1; D not resolved. In germline, CDR1 is SGHDT, CDR2 YYEEEE. This CDR3 is built from 14 residues. V gave up 0 bases and J gave up 5 bases, with 9 bases separating them. CDR3 region: CASSLAGTDNEQFF. As DNA, the CDR3 is TGTGCCAGCAGCTTGGCGGGTACCGACAATGAGCAGTTCTTC.

Many counts were recorded for this clonotype. J is TRBJ2-1 and V is TRBV10-3, with D perhaps matching TRBD2 (6 bases). The V gene's germline CDR1 is ENHRY and CDR2 SYGVKD. Trimming took 6 bases from V and 6 from J, leaving 9 bases between them. The CDR3 covers 12 residues. DNA of the CDR3: TGTGCCATCAGCCGGGACTCCAATGAGCAGTTCTTC. Its protein is CAISRDSNEQFF.

The table lists this clonotype with many counts. V and J are TRBV11-2 and TRBJ2-7; D tentatively reads TRBD1 or TRBD2 (6 bases each). The CDR3 is made up of 14 amino acids. Germline V gene sequence: CDR1 SGHAT, CDR2 FQNNGV. V was pared by 5 bases and J by 1 base, with 12 bases between. This chain's CDR3 is CASSVPGASYEQYF. CDR3 DNA: TGTGCCAGCAGCGTGCCGGGGGCGTCCTACGAGCAGTACTTC.